This T cell receptor beta chain was identified in a study of T cell changes during pregnancy in multiple sclerosis. TCRdb's table, derived via immunoSEQ multiplex PCR, lists solely in-frame clones and lacks some. The table includes 40,000 to 45,000 clones, 85% to 90% detected once. The CDR3 covers 15 residues. V shed 5 bases and J shed 4 bases, with 18 bases lying between them. Germline assignment: CDR1 SSHAT and CDR2 FNYEAQ (reference sequence). Material: CD4+ T cells from peripheral blood mononuclear cells, obtained in the first trimester of pregnancy. The chain has TRBV7-7 and TRBJ2-7, with a tentative D call TRBD1 (5 bases). The sequence derives from a female donor with multiple sclerosis, enrolled in a pregnancy study. Here the CDR3 DNA reads TGTGCCAGCAGCACCGATGTAGGGGCAGGGTACGAGCAGTACTTC. The encoded protein is CASSTDVGAGYEQYF.